These 20 T cell receptor beta chains share one sample of origin, sequenced in a study of cytomegalovirus exposure and HLA in healthy donors. In the PCR, 60 Vbeta and 13 Jbeta primers were used. The assay was immunoSEQ multiplex PCR, and TCRdb's table has in-frame clones only and misses some. Among about 130,000 clones listed, 70% to 85% were seen once. Material for sequencing was PBMCs. Receptors originate from a boy younger than 18 in good health and CMV-seronegative.

The V and J genes are TRBV5-1 and TRBJ2-7, with 7 bases identical to TRBD1. Germline CDR1 is SGHRS and CDR2 is YFSETQ. V was pared by 3 bases and J by 2 bases, with 2 bases of the junction left unmatched. This CDR3 is 13 amino acids long. The CDR3 DNA is TGCGCCAGCAGCTCGGACAGGACCTACGAGCAGTACTTC. Its translation: CASSSDRTYEQYF.

The chain links TRBV6-5 to TRBJ2-7; no reliable D call. V lost 6 bases to trimming and J lost 4 bases, with 7 bases between them. This CDR3 is 11 amino acids long. Germline V gene sequence: CDR1 MNHEY, CDR2 SVGAGI. CDR3 amino acids: CASSPNYEQYF. As DNA, the CDR3 is TGTGCCAGCAGCCCTAATTACGAGCAGTACTTC.

V gene TRBV11-3 combines with J gene TRBJ2-5, with 13 positions matching TRBD2. The CDR3 contains 15 residues. Germline assignment: CDR1 SGHNT and CDR2 YENEEA. V lost 6 bases, J lost 5 bases, and 6 bases stayed unmatched. CDR3: CASRAGLAGVETQYF. CDR3 bases: TGTGCCAGCAGGGCAGGACTAGCGGGGGTGGAGACCCAGTACTTC.

This clone was picked up one time. The J gene is TRBJ2-3, the V gene TRBV10-3, with TRBD1 matching over 7 bases. This CDR3 contains 15 residues. In germline, CDR1 is ENHRY, CDR2 SYGVKD. Trimming cost V 2 bases and J 0 bases; bases outside gene matches: 2. The DNA of the CDR3 is TGTGCCATCAGTGAGGGGACAGTTAGCACAGATACGCAGTATTTT. It codes for CAISEGTVSTDTQYF.

The chain has TRBV5-1 and TRBJ2-3, with D hard to call. The ends were cut back, 0 bases at V and 2 bases at J, with 13 bases in the middle. The CDR3 runs 16 residues. Germline lookup yields CDR1 SGHRS and CDR2 YFSETQ. CDR3 in amino acids: CASSLDPAADTDTQYF. Here the CDR3 DNA reads TGCGCCAGCAGCTTGGATCCGGCGGCCGACACAGATACGCAGTATTTT.

The rearrangement joins TRBV7-2 to TRBJ1-5, with 7 nucleotides matching TRBD1. Germline trimming cut 1 base from V and 7 bases from J; bases unmatched to any gene: 4. In germline, CDR1 is SGHTA, CDR2 FQGNSA. The CDR3 contains 14 residues. CDR3 amino acids: CASSLVTGDQPQHF. CDR3 DNA sequence: TGTGCCAGCAGCTTAGTCACAGGGGACCAGCCCCAGCATTTT.

The chain carries TRBV4-1 and TRBJ2-5, with D perhaps TRBD1 (6 bases). The J call is in doubt because the DNA end fits TRBJ2-7 better. This CDR3 has 15 residues. Germline lookup yields CDR1 MGHRA and CDR2 YSYEKL. In nucleotides, the CDR3 is TGCGCCAGCAGCCAAGGCCAGGGGCCAGCCTACGAGCAGTACTTC. Protein: CASSQGQGPAYEQYF.

The V gene is TRBV9, the J gene TRBJ1-1; TRBD1 agrees at 8 bases. J lost 0 bases, V lost 3 bases, and 7 bases had no gene match. Germline CDR1 reads SGDLS; CDR2 reads YYNGEE. CDR3 length equals 16 residues. The CDR3, as DNA: TGTGCCAGCAGCGAGAGGACAGGGCTAGTGAACACTGAAGCTTTCTTT. Translation: CASSERTGLVNTEAFF.

The V gene is TRBV5-6, the J gene TRBJ1-5, with D perhaps TRBD1 (6 bases). CDR3 size: 14 residues. Trimming took 2 bases from V and 5 from J, leaving 11 bases between them. Germline-derived CDR1 and CDR2 are SGHDT and YYEEEE. As DNA, the CDR3 is TGTGCCAGCAGCTTCGGGACACGAGATCAGCCCCAGCATTTT. Protein: CASSFGTRDQPQHF. Supplemented by reference TRBV5-6 and TRBJ1-5, the full variable domain reads DAGVTQSPTHLIKTRGQQVTLRCSPKSGHDTVSWYQQALGQGPQFIFQYYEEEERQRGNFPDRFSGHQFPNYSSELNVNALLLGDSALYLCASSFGTRDQPQHFGDGTRLSIL.

The chain combines TRBV30 with TRBJ1-3; D ambiguous. Trimming shortened V by 3 bases and J by 0 bases, and 12 bases separated the two germline ends. CDR1 GTSNPN and CDR2 SVGIG come from the germline V gene (reference sequence). The CDR3 spans 15 residues. Here the CDR3 reads CAWRATFSSGNTIYF. The CDR3 coding sequence is TGTGCCTGGAGGGCGACATTCAGCTCTGGAAACACCATATATTTT.

The chain couples TRBV7-6 to TRBJ2-7; 11 positions match TRBD2. This CDR3 region has 15 residues. Germline V gene sequence: CDR1 SGHVS, CDR2 FNYEAQ. V lost 4 bases and J lost 2; bases outside the gene matches: 4. CDR3 DNA sequence: TGTGCCAGCAGCTCAGGACTAGCGGGCCCCTACGAGCAGTACTTC. It specifies CASSSGLAGPYEQYF.

This clone was observed a single time. A read error may produce the germline difference seen at one junction end. The chain uses TRBV7-9 and TRBJ1-2; maybe TRBD1 (6 bases). The CDR3 is 12 residues long. Germline assignment: CDR1 SEHNR and CDR2 FQNEAQ (reference sequence). CDR3 sequence: CASSSQQGPYYF. The CDR3 coding sequence is TGTGCCAGCAGCTCTCAACAGGGTCCATACTACTTC.

The chain links TRBV21-1 to TRBJ1-2. TRBV21-1 is a pseudogene locus. The CDR3 is made up of 13 amino acids. Written as DNA, the CDR3 is TGTGCCAGCAGCCCCGGCGGGCTGCGGGGCTACACCTTC. The encoded protein is CASSPGGLRGYTF.

The rearrangement joins TRBV30 to TRBJ1-2; 9 positions match TRBD1. J gave up 4 bases and V 4 bases, and 10 bases lay outside the gene matches. This CDR3 comprises 15 residues. CDR1 and CDR2 (germline): GTSNPN, SVGIG (reference sequence). This CDR3 reads CAWKSRDRVFYGYTF. As DNA, the CDR3 is TGTGCCTGGAAATCCCGGGACAGGGTCTTCTATGGCTACACCTTC.

The genes are TRBV15 and TRBJ2-7, with 13 bases matching TRBD2. From germline, CDR1 is LNHNV and CDR2 YYDKDF (reference sequence). The CDR3 has 14 amino acids. V lost 8 bases and J lost 6; bases outside the gene matches: 7. The CDR3 region has the DNA TGTGCCACCGGTAGGGGACTAGCGGGACTCGAGCAGTACTTC. This encodes CATGRGLAGLEQYF.

The CDR3 DNA is TGTGCCAGCAGTGAGTCGACTGCTACCTCCTACGAGCAGTACTTC. Translation: CASSESTATSYEQYF. The chain joins TRBV2 to TRBJ2-7; D is ambiguous. Deletions cut 3 bases from V and 0 bases from J, with 12 bases between. Germline V gene sequence: CDR1 SNHLY, CDR2 FYNNEI. CDR3 length: 15 amino acids.

This chain connects TRBV7-2 to TRBJ2-7; 10 nucleotides line up with TRBD2. The J segment lost 6 bases and the V segment lost 3 bases, leaving 2 bases of the junction unmatched. The CDR3 has 13 amino acids. CDR1 is SGHTA, CDR2 FQGNSA, per germline. The DNA for the CDR3 is TGTGCCAGCAGCTTGGTAGCGGGAGGCGAGCAGTACTTC. It yields the protein CASSLVAGGEQYF.

The chain combines TRBV30 with TRBJ1-5; weak D call: TRBD1 (5 bases). Germline loops: CDR1 GTSNPN, CDR2 SVGIG (reference sequence). The CDR3 consists of 15 residues. Trimming left V 0 bases short and J 2 bases short, with 11 bases between. As DNA, the CDR3 is TGTGCCTGGAGTGTACCGGGGGGTGGCAATCAGCCCCAGCATTTT. This translates into CAWSVPGGGNQPQHF.

CDR3 region: CASSPGTSTDTQYF. The CDR3 DNA reads TGTGCCAGCAGCCCCGGGACTAGCACAGATACGCAGTATTTT. The rearrangement uses TRBV27 and TRBJ2-3; maybe TRBD2 (6 bases). Germline lookup yields CDR1 MNHEY and CDR2 SMNVEV (reference sequence). This CDR3 is 14 amino acids long. V dropped 6 bases and J dropped 0 bases, with 10 bases sitting between them.

This clone was seen a few times. The gene calls are TRBV6-5 and TRBJ2-1; TRBD2 matches 9 bases. Trimming removed 5 bases from V and 8 bases from J; junction bases left unmatched: 10. This CDR3 is built from 15 residues. Per germline, CDR1 MNHEY and CDR2 SVGAGI. The CDR3 bases are TGTGCCAGCAGTACCTACGCGGGAGGGCGCGATGAGCAGTTCTTC. It translates to CASSTYAGGRDEQFF.